This T cell receptor (beta chain) derives from a study of blood T cell repertoires in COVID-19. At the level of the study: Samples came from the United States, Italy and Spain, spanning acute and convalescent COVID-19. Sources were T cells, B-cell-depleted T cells, or PBMCs; the material itself was cDNA or gDNA.

As originally analysed: Amplified reference gene primers provided the basis for estimating nucleated cell counts. Data came from immunoSEQ multiplex PCR; TCRdb stores just in-frame clones and leaves some out. Clone size and V and J calls were adopted from that table, with D and trimming inferred from the DNA. The sample consists of roughly 200,000 clones, 75% to 85% of them appearing once. This CDR3 has 14 residues. V lost 0 bases and J 8 bases, leaving 11 bases between the germline ends. Germline-derived CDR1 and CDR2 are LGHNA and YNFKEQ. The Seattle patients joined while their infection was active and were tracked longitudinally afterward.

V usage is TRBV4-2 and J usage is TRBJ2-1, with D possibly matching TRBD2 (5 bases). This clonotype was obtained from a woman aged 40-49 years with COVID-19, enrolled during active disease. Sequencing input: peripheral blood. CDR3 in amino acids: CASSQDRGWDEQFF. The DNA of the CDR3 is TGTGCCAGCAGCCAAGATCGGGGTTGGGATGAGCAGTTCTTC.